This TCR beta chain was retrieved from a study of T cell responses to AZD1222 COVID-19 vaccine. To note about this clone: Its antigen is unknown.

Study findings and constraints: Repertoires were sampled only after the peak T cell response.

TCRdb keeps only in-frame clones here, not all; method: immunoSEQ multiplex PCR. This sample has under 200,000 clones, with 90% found just once. From germline, CDR1 is MNHEY and CDR2 SMNVEV (reference sequence). Trimming shortened V by 1 base and J by 9 bases, and 9 bases separated the two germline ends. This CDR3 has 12 amino acids. This chain joins TRBV27 and TRBJ2-5, with D tentatively TRBD2 (5 bases). Sample: peripheral blood, taken on day 0 of AZD1222 vaccination. This TCR was recovered from an adult in good health. The CDR3, as DNA: TGTGCCAGCAGTTTATACGACGGGGCCCAGTACTTC. Its translation is CASSLYDGAQYF.